This T cell receptor beta chain was recovered during a study of CD8 T cells in ankylosing spondylitis. Whole-study findings and limits: Past research had described some motif variants in reactive arthritis synovial fluid and blood. Ankylosing spondylitis blood seemed to carry a telltale TCR beta motif made of seven or eight highly homologous variants.

This clonotype was counted ten times or more. The antigen is not known. Quantitative molecular-barcoded 5'-RACE generated the TCR beta libraries. MiXCR was run by TCRdb on the 5' RACE reads, yielding one entry per CDR3 protein. The sample shows about 250,000 distinct CDR3 sequences, under 8.5% of them seen only once. Sequencing input: blood, either unsorted or a sorted T cell fraction (not recorded which). The sequence was collected from a female donor with ankylosing spondylitis or in good health (not recorded which).

The CDR3 spells CASSLPNRGQETQYF. The CDR3 DNA is TGTGCCAGCAGCTTACCCAACCGGGGCCAAGAGACCCAGTACTTC. The V and J genes are TRBV7-8 and TRBJ2-5; D is possibly TRBD2 (5 bases). Trimming stripped 2 bases from V and 1 base from J, with 11 bases between. The CDR3 spans 15 residues. Per germline, CDR1 SGHVS and CDR2 FQNEAQ.